These T cell receptor beta chains were read from a single sample in a study of vaccination effects on CD4 cells after COVID-19. Produced via immunoSEQ multiplex PCR; TCRdb's table is partial and in-frame only. The data contain tens of thousands of clones, over 70% of them singletons. These receptors are not linked to any known antigen. The material was CD4+ T cells from PBMCs cultured without peptide, obtained after COVID-19 vaccination. The receptors shown here come from a human donor who received a COVID-19 vaccine. Both conserved end residues are part of each CDR3. The order of the fields is V gene, J gene, D gene, clone size, CDR3 DNA, CDR3 protein. A D gene is named only where the DNA matches it firmly. The size field is filled for only some rows; it gives once, few, many or a size class.

V gene: TRBV6-6
J gene: TRBJ2-2
D gene: TRBD2
clone size: .
CDR3 DNA: TGTGCCAGCACGGGTAGCGGGGTCGGGGAGCTGTTTTTT
CDR3 protein: CASTGSGVGELFF

V gene: TRBV24-1
J gene: TRBJ1-2
D gene: .
clone size: .
CDR3 DNA: TGTGCCACCAGTGACCCCGGGTGGAACCCTAGGGGCTACACCTTC
CDR3 protein: CATSDPGWNPRGYTF

V gene: TRBV7-3
J gene: TRBJ1-2
D gene: TRBD1
clone size: .
CDR3 DNA: TGTGCCAGCAGCTTAAGGTCAGGGGGCTTCAACTATGGCTACACCTTC
CDR3 protein: CASSLRSGGFNYGYTF

V gene: TRBV2
J gene: TRBJ2-6
D gene: TRBD1
clone size: .
CDR3 DNA: TGTGCCAGCAGGCTTTTGACAGGGACTGGGGCCAACGTCCTGACTTTC
CDR3 protein: CASRLLTGTGANVLTF

V gene: TRBV7-2
J gene: TRBJ1-2
D gene: .
clone size: .
CDR3 DNA: TGTGCCAGCAGCTCCTTCGGACAGAATTTTTTCGGTGGCTACACCTTC
CDR3 protein: CASSSFGQNFFGGYTF

V gene: TRBV20-1
J gene: TRBJ2-3
D gene: .
clone size: .
CDR3 DNA: TGCAGTGCTCCGGGCACAGATACGCAGTATTTT
CDR3 protein: CSAPGTDTQYF

V gene: TRBV28
J gene: TRBJ2-5
D gene: .
clone size: .
CDR3 DNA: TGTGCCAGCAGTTTTCGCGCAGACCCAAAGGCCCAGTACTTC
CDR3 protein: CASSFRADPKAQYF

V gene: TRBV4-1
J gene: TRBJ2-4
D gene: .
clone size: few
CDR3 DNA: TGCGCCAGCAGCCAAGGGCTACAGACCACGGGAGCCAAAAACATTCAGTACTTC
CDR3 protein: CASSQGLQTTGAKNIQYF

V gene: TRBV27
J gene: TRBJ1-1
D gene: TRBD1
clone size: few
CDR3 DNA: TGTGCCAGCAGTTCCGGACAGGGACGGACTGAAGCTTTCTTT
CDR3 protein: CASSSGQGRTEAFF

V gene: TRBV7-9
J gene: TRBJ1-2
D gene: TRBD1
clone size: .
CDR3 DNA: TGTGCCAGCAGCTTAGGTTGGCAGGGGGCGTGGGGCTACACCTTC
CDR3 protein: CASSLGWQGAWGYTF

V gene: TRBV27
J gene: TRBJ2-3
D gene: .
clone size: .
CDR3 DNA: TGTGCCAGCAGTTTTGACCGCACAGATACGCAGTATTTT
CDR3 protein: CASSFDRTDTQYF

V gene: TRBV2
J gene: TRBJ1-1
D gene: TRBD1
clone size: .
CDR3 DNA: TGTGCCAGCAGTGATCAGGGGGCAATGAACACTGAAGCTTTCTTT
CDR3 protein: CASSDQGAMNTEAFF

V gene: TRBV9
J gene: TRBJ2-1
D gene: TRBD2
clone size: .
CDR3 DNA: TGTGCCAGCAGCGCCCTGATGCAAGCGGGGCCAAATGAGCAGTTCTTC
CDR3 protein: CASSALMQAGPNEQFF

V gene: TRBV25-1
J gene: TRBJ2-1
D gene: .
clone size: few
CDR3 DNA: TGTGCCAGCAAAGGGACAAATTCCTACAATGAGCAGTTCTTC
CDR3 protein: CASKGTNSYNEQFF

V gene: TRBV7-2
J gene: TRBJ2-1
D gene: .
clone size: once
CDR3 DNA: TGTGCCAGCAGCCCTGGTCGGGACAATGAGCAGTTCTTC
CDR3 protein: CASSPGRDNEQFF

V gene: TRBV25-1
J gene: TRBJ2-5
D gene: .
clone size: .
CDR3 DNA: TGTGCCAGCAGTGAATCCTCGACAGCTAGAGAGACCCAGTACTTC
CDR3 protein: CASSESSTARETQYF